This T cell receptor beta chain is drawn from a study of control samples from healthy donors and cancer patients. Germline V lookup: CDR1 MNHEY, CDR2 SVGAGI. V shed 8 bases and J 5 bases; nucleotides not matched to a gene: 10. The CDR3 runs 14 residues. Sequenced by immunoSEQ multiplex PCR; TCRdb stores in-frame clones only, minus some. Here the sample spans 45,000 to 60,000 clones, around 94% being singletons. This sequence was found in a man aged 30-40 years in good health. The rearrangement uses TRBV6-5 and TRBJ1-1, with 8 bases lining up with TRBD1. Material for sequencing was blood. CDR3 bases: TGTGCCAGCGGGGGACAGGCCGGGTTTACTGAAGCTTTCTTT. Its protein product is CASGGQAGFTEAFF.